This passage covers 7 T cell receptor beta chains from one sample sequenced in a study of T cell changes during pregnancy in multiple sclerosis. TCRdb keeps only in-frame clones here, not all; method: immunoSEQ multiplex PCR. The sample contains just under 80,000 clones, 85% to 95% of which appear only once. This specimen was peripheral blood, taken in the first trimester of pregnancy. These receptors were taken from a female donor with multiple sclerosis, enrolled in a pregnancy study.

The chain combines TRBV14 with TRBJ2-7; a weak D match, TRBD1 (6 bases). Germline lookup yields CDR1 SGHDN and CDR2 FVKESK. The CDR3 contains 17 residues. Trimming left V 4 bases short and J 1 base short, with 20 bases between. The CDR3 loop reads CASSPRRSKQGSYEQYF. In nucleotides, the CDR3 is TGTGCCAGCAGCCCACGGAGGTCAAAACAGGGATCCTACGAGCAGTACTTC.

The chain carries TRBV9 and TRBJ1-2; TRBD1 matches 9 bases. Germline V gene lookup returns CDR1 SGDLS and CDR2 YYNGEE. The CDR3 spans 17 residues. V dropped 3 bases and J dropped 0; count of bases not matched to a gene: 9. CDR3: CASSGGGTGPANYGYTF. CDR3 nucleotide sequence: TGTGCCAGCAGCGGAGGTGGGACAGGGCCAGCTAACTATGGCTACACCTTC.

This sequence joins TRBV5-4 and TRBJ1-1; TRBD1 aligns across 9 bases. Trimming removed 0 bases from V and 2 bases from J; junction bases left unmatched: 11. Germline V CDR1 and CDR2: SGHNT, YYREEE (reference sequence). The CDR3 loop spans 18 amino acids. Here the CDR3 reads CASSLASLGTGINTEAFF. As DNA, the CDR3 is TGTGCCAGCAGCTTGGCGTCCCTCGGGACAGGGATTAACACTGAAGCTTTCTTT.

V and J are TRBV6-1 and TRBJ1-5; 10 bases agree with TRBD1. The V gene's germline CDR1 is MNHNS and CDR2 SASEGT. Trimming at V came to 8 bases and at J to 6 bases, leaving 7 bases not matched to a gene. CDR3 length equals 14 residues. CDR3 loop: CASDDRGQIQPQHF. The CDR3 DNA reads as TGTGCCAGCGATGACAGGGGGCAAATTCAGCCCCAGCATTTT.

This CDR3 reads CASSSDRVQTGELFF. The CDR3 nucleotides are TGCGCCAGCAGCTCGGACAGGGTTCAGACCGGGGAGCTGTTTTTT. V usage is TRBV5-1 and J usage is TRBJ2-2, with TRBD1 identical over 8 bases. The CDR3 runs to 15 residues. Germline V lookup: CDR1 SGHRS, CDR2 YFSETQ. Germline trimming cut 3 bases from V and 5 bases from J; bases unmatched to any gene: 6. Together with reference TRBV5-1 and TRBJ2-2, the CDR3 gives the full variable domain: KAGVTQTPRYLIKTRGQQVTLSCSPISGHRSVSWYQQTPGQGLQFLFEYFSETQRNKGNFPGRFSGRQFSNSRSEMNVSTLELGDSALYLCASSSDRVQTGELFFGEGSRLTVL.

This chain links TRBV10-3 with TRBJ2-6; 9 nucleotides align to TRBD1. Germline V lookup: CDR1 ENHRY, CDR2 SYGVKD. V gave up 1 base and J gave up 1 base; unmatched junction bases: 8. CDR3 length: 19 residues. DNA of the CDR3: TGTGCCATCAGTGAGTGGAGGGGACAGGGAAAGTCTGGGGCCAACGTCCTGACTTTC. Translated, it gives CAISEWRGQGKSGANVLTF.

This chain joins TRBV7-3 and TRBJ2-3, with D hard to call. V lost 2 bases and J lost 0, with 3 bases in between. This CDR3 contains 13 residues. Per germline, CDR1 SGHTA and CDR2 FQGTGA. The CDR3 reads CASSLSSTDTQYF. Here the CDR3 DNA reads TGTGCCAGCAGCTTATCGAGCACAGATACGCAGTATTTT.